Each of the 31 T cell receptor beta chains below was sequenced from the same sample in a study of metastatic and nonmetastatic thyroid tumors. No treatment had been given to any patient before thyroid surgery. Via MiXCR, TCRdb re-called the PCR reads. The sample lists several thousand clones, about a third occurring once. Sequences were obtained from adjacent normal tissue. All receptors come from a male donor with papillary thyroid cancer or a benign thyroid nodule (not recorded which). Some clones in this sample may be carry-over from other donors' samples.

A remark on this clone: Because the CDR3's place on the DNA is in doubt, the DNA is left out and the CDR3 is given as listed by TCRdb. The chain joins TRBV20-1 to TRBJ2-2; the table's TRBD1 call for D was not verified on the DNA. From germline, CDR1 is DFQATT and CDR2 SNEGSKA (reference sequence). The CDR3 length equals 17 residues, ends included. The CDR3 here is CSAPQPPGQRTPGSCFF.

This sequence joins TRBV20-1 and TRBJ2-7; no clear D gene. The CDR3 has 13 amino acids. The germline gives CDR1 DFQATT, CDR2 SNEGSKA (reference sequence). The ends were cut back, 4 bases at V and 0 bases at J, with 10 bases in the middle. The CDR3 reads CSAKGLHSYEQYF. DNA for the CDR3: TGCAGTGCTAAAGGGTTACACTCCTACGAGCAGTACTTC.

The chain has TRBV12-3 or TRBV12-4 and TRBJ1-2; D is possibly TRBD1 (5 bases). The germline V and J ends were trimmed by 5 bases and 0 bases, with 16 bases remaining between them. CDR3 size: 16 residues. Written as DNA, the CDR3 is TGTGCCAGCAGTGAATTGGGGCTGGGGTCTAACTATGGCTACACCTTC. It yields the protein CASSELGLGSNYGYTF.

The chain has TRBV20-1 and TRBJ2-7, with D hard to call. The V gene lost 2 bases and the J gene lost 3 bases, with 8 bases spanning the gap. The germline V gene has CDR1 DFQATT and CDR2 SNEGSKA (reference sequence). There are 12 residues in the CDR3. In DNA form, the CDR3 reads TGCAGTGCTAGAAAAGACGGCTACGAGCAGTACTTC. Translated, it gives CSARKDGYEQYF.

This clone was detected only a few times. The chain is built from TRBV20-1 and TRBJ2-7, with D perhaps TRBD1 (6 bases). This CDR3 contains 14 residues. The V end was cut by 6 bases, the J end by 6 bases, with 21 bases between. Germline CDR1 is DFQATT and CDR2 is SNEGSKA (reference sequence). CDR3 bases: TGCAGTGCACACTCTGACAGGCACATTGGCGAGCAGTACTTC. This sequence encodes CSAHSDRHIGEQYF.

This clone was seen ten or more times. In the same sample, other DNA sequences code for this CDR3. The chain links TRBV7-3 to TRBJ1-2, with 7 positions matching TRBD1. The V gene's germline CDR1 is SGHTA and CDR2 FQGTGA. The trim removed 5 bases at V and 6 bases at J, leaving 12 bases unmatched. This CDR3 spans 15 amino acids. The DNA of the CDR3 is TGTGCCAGCAGCCCGGGACAGACCAGTGGTGATGGCTACACCTTC. Translated: CASSPGQTSGDGYTF.

This clone appeared once. The chain has TRBV4-3 and TRBJ1-6; D not resolved. Germline CDR1 LGHNA, CDR2 YSLEER. The V gene lost 4 bases and the J gene lost 8 bases, with 18 bases spanning the gap. The CDR3 has 16 amino acids. The CDR3 DNA is TGCGCCAGCAGCCCCAAGTTGGGATACGGGGATTCACCCCTCCACTTT. Its translation is CASSPKLGYGDSPLHF.

This clone was seen a few times. The CDR3 DNA follows: TGTGCCAGCAGCGTAGACACCGGGGAGCTGTTTTTT. Amino acids: CASSVDTGELFF. V is TRBV9 and J is TRBJ2-2; D is uncertain. V shed 0 bases and J shed 3 bases, with 0 bases lying between them. The CDR3 has 12 amino acids. Germline loops: CDR1 SGDLS, CDR2 YYNGEE.

The DNA for the CDR3 is TGTGCCAGCAGTTTTTTACTTAACTATGGCTACACCTTC. Its protein product is CASSFLLNYGYTF. The chain links TRBV28 to TRBJ1-2; D remains ambiguous. The V and J ends lost 3 bases and 1 base respectively, with 6 bases between them. The CDR3 spans 13 residues. Germline CDR1 reads MDHEN; CDR2 reads SYDVKM.

The chain combines TRBV5-5 with TRBJ1-6; no reliable D call. Trimming left V 0 bases short and J 9 bases short, with 13 bases between. Germline V gives CDR1 SGHKS, CDR2 YYEKEE (reference sequence). CDR3 length: 15 residues. CDR3 sequence (DNA): TGTGCCAGCAGCTTGGACGGATACGTGGCTTCACCCCTCCACTTT. Amino acid sequence: CASSLDGYVASPLHF.

The chain has TRBV20-1 and TRBJ2-1, with D perhaps matching TRBD1 (6 bases). Germline lookup yields CDR1 DFQATT and CDR2 SNEGSKA (reference sequence). V was pared by 4 bases and J by 8 bases, with 21 bases between. There are 15 residues in the CDR3. CDR3 residues: CSATTRYRTADEQFF. For the CDR3, the DNA is TGCAGTGCTACAACGAGATACCGGACAGCGGATGAGCAGTTCTTC.

The V and J genes are TRBV16 and TRBJ1-2, with 7 nucleotides matching TRBD1. CDR3 length: 14 residues. Trimming removed 2 bases from V and 7 bases from J; junction bases left unmatched: 7. Germline CDR1 is KGHSY and CDR2 is FQNENV. In nucleotides, the CDR3 is TGTGCCAGCAGCCAAGACAGGGTCTTCGGTGGCTACACCTTC. Translating it yields CASSQDRVFGGYTF.

In its sample, this clone is large. This rearrangement joins TRBV19 to TRBJ2-1, with D perhaps TRBD2 (5 bases). CDR1 is LNHDA, CDR2 SQIVND, per germline (reference sequence). Trimming took 0 bases from V and 0 from J, leaving 6 bases between them. This CDR3 region has 15 residues. The CDR3 is CASSIDLASYNEQFF. The CDR3 DNA is TGTGCCAGTAGTATAGATCTAGCCTCCTACAATGAGCAGTTCTTC.

V gene TRBV27 combines with J gene TRBJ2-1; 7 positions agree with TRBD2. The J segment lost 4 bases and the V segment lost 3 bases, leaving 12 bases of the junction unmatched. This CDR3 comprises 17 residues. The germline V gene has CDR1 MNHEY and CDR2 SMNVEV (reference sequence). CDR3 sequence (DNA): TGTGCCAGCAGTTTGTTCCCGGCGGCTAGCGGATACAATGAGCAGTTCTTC. Its protein product is CASSLFPAASGYNEQFF.

The gene calls are TRBV6-2 or TRBV6-3 and TRBJ1-2; no clear D gene. The CDR3 loop spans 15 amino acids. Per germline, CDR1 MNHEY and CDR2 SVGEGT. V lost 3 bases to trimming and J lost 0 bases, with 11 bases between them. The CDR3 reads CASSYSGRSNYGYTF. CDR3 DNA sequence: TGTGCCAGCAGTTATTCTGGCAGATCTAACTATGGCTACACCTTC.

The genes are TRBV11-2 and TRBJ2-7; D possibly uses TRBD1 or TRBD2 (8 bases each). Germline CDR1 is SGHAT and CDR2 is FQNNGV. The CDR3 length is 19 residues. The germline V and J ends were trimmed by 5 bases and 5 bases, with 31 bases remaining between them. The CDR3 DNA is TGTGCCAGCAGCATTGCCGGGACAGGTTTTCGTCTAGCGGGTGACGAGCAGTACTTC. Its translation: CASSIAGTGFRLAGDEQYF.

A note on this clone: The germline gene is not matched at one end of the junction; a read error may be the cause. This chain joins TRBV6-1 and TRBJ1-5; 7 bases match TRBD1. CDR3 length equals 13 residues. Germline V gene lookup returns CDR1 MNHNS and CDR2 SASEGT. This chain's CDR3 is CASSAQTGKYLNF. The CDR3 nucleotides read TGTGCCAGCAGTGCCCAGACAGGGAAATATTTGAATTTT.

As regards this clone: Other nucleotide sequences from this sample produce the same CDR3. This chain connects TRBV20-1 to TRBJ2-7; TRBD1 aligns across 9 bases. From germline, CDR1 is DFQATT and CDR2 SNEGSKA (reference sequence). The CDR3 loop spans 15 amino acids. V shed 1 base and J 4 bases; nucleotides not matched to a gene: 8. CDR3 nucleotide sequence: TGCAGTGCTAGAGGGGAACAGGGGGCATGGTACGAGCAGTACTTC. Encoded protein: CSARGEQGAWYEQYF.

The chain combines TRBV7-2 with TRBJ2-7; D is ambiguous. Germline V gives CDR1 SGHTA, CDR2 FQGNSA. The germline V and J ends were trimmed by 5 bases and 6 bases, with 20 bases remaining between them. CDR3 length: 15 residues. CDR3 DNA: TGTGCCAGCAGCCCGCGACCATTACCCTACGGCGAGCAGTACTTC. Protein product: CASSPRPLPYGEQYF.

This clone is large. The chain combines TRBV20-1 with TRBJ1-1, with D possibly matching TRBD1 (6 bases). Germline loops: CDR1 DFQATT, CDR2 SNEGSKA (reference sequence). Trimming shortened V by 5 bases and J by 0 bases, and 10 bases separated the two germline ends. This CDR3 comprises 13 residues. The DNA of the CDR3 is TGCAGTGCTCGGCGGGACATGAACACTGAAGCTTTCTTT. Residues: CSARRDMNTEAFF.

The sample holds many counts of this clone. V usage is TRBV4-1 and J usage is TRBJ2-7; D unresolved. The CDR3 sequence is 15 residues long. Trimming stripped 0 bases from V and 3 bases from J, with 12 bases between. CDR1 is MGHRA and CDR2 is YSYEKL in the germline V gene. Written as DNA, the CDR3 is TGCGCCAGCAGCCAAGAAAGGCGGACCTTCTACGAGCAGTACTTC. Translated: CASSQERRTFYEQYF.

The gene calls are TRBV20-1 and TRBJ1-6; TRBD1 is a possible D gene (6 bases). CDR3 length equals 14 residues. Germline-derived CDR1 and CDR2 are DFQATT and SNEGSKA (reference sequence). The ends were cut back, 2 bases at V and 4 bases at J, with 9 bases in the middle. The CDR3 DNA reads as TGCAGTGCTAGACCCGGACAGTATAATTCACCCCTCCACTTT. Amino acids: CSARPGQYNSPLHF.

This clone has more than one count but fewer than ten. The J gene is TRBJ2-2, the V gene TRBV28; D uncertain. This CDR3 is built from 14 residues. V gave up 11 bases and J gave up 6 bases, with 19 bases separating them. Germline V CDR1 and CDR2: MDHEN, SYDVKM. CDR3 sequence reads: CAANGVESAGELFF. The CDR3 nucleotides read TGTGCCGCCAATGGGGTTGAAAGTGCCGGGGAGCTGTTTTTT. The full variable domain, completed using reference TRBV28 and TRBJ2-2, is DVKVTQSSRYLVKRTGEKVFLECVQDMDHENMFWYRQDPGLGLRLIYFSYDVKMKEKGDIPEGYSVSREKKERFSLILESASTNQTSMYLCAANGVESAGELFFGEGSRLTVL.

This clone has only a few counts. The chain has TRBV6-1 and TRBJ2-7; TRBD2 matches at 8 bases. The CDR3 has 15 amino acids. Germline CDR1 and CDR2: MNHNS and SASEGT. V lost 6 bases and J lost 6; bases outside the gene matches: 13. The CDR3, as DNA: TGTGCCAGCAGCCCCTACGGGGGGGGGGTCAGCGAGCAGTACTTC. It translates to CASSPYGGGVSEQYF.

This clone was counted only a few times. V and J are TRBV6-1 and TRBJ2-7; TRBD1 might be the D (7 bases). Germline V gene lookup returns CDR1 MNHNS and CDR2 SASEGT. The CDR3 totals 13 residues. V lost 7 bases to trimming and J lost 3 bases, with 13 bases between them. CDR3 amino acids: CASKQGEVYEQYF. For the CDR3, the DNA is TGTGCCAGCAAGCAGGGGGAGGTCTACGAGCAGTACTTC.

Judged by abundance, this clone is large. The V call is TRBV7-2, the J call TRBJ2-7; D not certain. Trimming cost V 4 bases and J 3 bases, with 4 bases left between them. CDR3 length equals 11 residues. Germline V lookup: CDR1 SGHTA, CDR2 FQGNSA. CDR3 amino acids: CASSSYYEQYF. The CDR3 nucleotides are TGTGCCAGCAGCTCATACTACGAGCAGTACTTC.

This clone is judged medium-sized. The V gene is TRBV9, the J gene TRBJ1-3; 7 nucleotides agree with TRBD1. The V gene's germline CDR1 is SGDLS and CDR2 YYNGEE. Unmatched junction bases numbered 10, after V lost 5 bases and J lost 2 bases. This CDR3 region has 16 residues. The CDR3 protein is CASSRLNRGAGNTIYF. In nucleotides, the CDR3 is TGTGCCAGCAGTCGTTTAAACAGGGGCGCTGGAAACACCATATATTTT.

The chain's CDR3 is CASSSYRGGGRVYEQYF. The CDR3 DNA is TGTGCCAGCAGCTCTTACAGGGGTGGCGGGAGAGTGTACGAGCAGTACTTC. The gene calls are TRBV11-1 and TRBJ2-7, with D perhaps matching TRBD1 or TRBD2 (7 bases each). Trimming shortened V by 4 bases and J by 4 bases, and 23 bases separated the two germline ends. The CDR3 is made up of 17 amino acids. The germline V gene has CDR1 SGHAT and CDR2 FQDESV (reference sequence).

In nucleotides, the CDR3 is TGTGCCTGGAGTGTCGGCAGGGTGACTGAAGCTTTCTTT. It yields the protein CAWSVGRVTEAFF. The rearrangement uses TRBV30 and TRBJ1-1; D is perhaps TRBD1 (5 bases). Germline V gene lookup returns CDR1 GTSNPN and CDR2 SVGIG (reference sequence). The CDR3 loop spans 13 amino acids. The V and J ends lost 0 bases and 5 bases respectively, with 10 bases between them.

This clone was observed a few times. This is likely a read error, given that the CDR3 carries no conserved phenylalanine or tryptophan at its end. The chain has TRBV27 and TRBJ1-1; no clear D. Germline CDR1 is MNHEY and CDR2 is SMNVEV (reference sequence). V was shortened by 2 bases and J by 7 bases, with 11 bases between the two germline ends. The length of the CDR3 is 13 residues. The CDR3 reads CASSLGSGNEAFL. CDR3 DNA sequence: TGTGCCAGCAGTTTAGGCAGTGGAAATGAAGCTTTCTTG.

The chain is built from TRBV6-2 or TRBV6-3 and TRBJ2-7; 7 nucleotides align to TRBD1. Germline values: CDR1 MNHEY, CDR2 SVGEGT. The CDR3 is 16 residues long. Trimming took 4 bases from V and 3 from J; bases not matched to a gene: 12. The CDR3: CASSSSETGHFYEQYF. DNA for the CDR3: TGTGCCAGCAGTTCTTCCGAGACAGGGCATTTCTACGAGCAGTACTTC.